The 2 T cell receptor beta chains below come from one sample, sequenced in a study of cytomegalovirus exposure and HLA in healthy donors. Use of 60 Vbeta and 13 Jbeta primers characterized the PCR. Clones were read by immunoSEQ multiplex PCR, and TCRdb kept only the in-frame ones, dropping some. The sample has approximately 120,000 clones, approximately 71% seen once. Sequenced material: PBMCs. The receptor source for this set is a woman in her forties or fifties in good health and CMV-seronegative.

V and J are TRBV2 and TRBJ2-1; 11 nucleotides align to TRBD2. V lost 6 bases to trimming and J lost 6 bases; unmatched junction nucleotides: 7. CDR3 size: 15 residues. Germline V gene data show CDR1 as SNHLY and CDR2 as FYNNEI. CDR3 amino acids: CASRRLAGTRNEQFF. The CDR3 region has the DNA TGTGCCAGCAGGCGACTAGCGGGAACGCGCAATGAGCAGTTCTTC.

The chain has TRBV6-1 and TRBJ1-5; the D is unclear. V lost 1 base to trimming and J lost 4 bases, with 11 bases between them. Germline V gene data show CDR1 as MNHNS and CDR2 as SASEGT. The CDR3 is made up of 15 amino acids. CDR3 sequence reads: CASSEVGVGNQPQHF. CDR3 DNA: TGTGCCAGCAGTGAAGTGGGAGTAGGGAATCAGCCCCAGCATTTT.